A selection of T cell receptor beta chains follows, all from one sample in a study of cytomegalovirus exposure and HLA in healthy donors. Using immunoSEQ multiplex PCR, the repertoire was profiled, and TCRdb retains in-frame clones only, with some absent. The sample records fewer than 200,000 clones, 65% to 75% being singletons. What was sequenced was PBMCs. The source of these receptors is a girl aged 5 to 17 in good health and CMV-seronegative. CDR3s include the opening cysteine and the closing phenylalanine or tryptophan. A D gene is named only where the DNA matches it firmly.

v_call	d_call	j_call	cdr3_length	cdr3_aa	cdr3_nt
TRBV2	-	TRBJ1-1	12	CASRQGITEAFF	TGTGCCAGCAGACAGGGAATCACCGAAGCTTTCTTT
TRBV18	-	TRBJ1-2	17	CASSPLGRGGVGSGYTF	TGTGCCAGCTCACCACTGGGGCGGGGGGGCGTAGGTTCTGGCTACACCTTC
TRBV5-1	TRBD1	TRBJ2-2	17	CASSLAGTGASNGELFF	TGCGCCAGCAGCCTGGCCGGGACAGGGGCCTCGAACGGGGAGCTGTTTTTT
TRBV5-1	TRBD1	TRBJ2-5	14	CASSPGQGQETQYF	TGCGCCAGCAGCCCGGGACAGGGACAAGAGACCCAGTACTTC
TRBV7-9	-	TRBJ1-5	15	CASSPRGDYNQPQHF	TGTGCCAGCAGCCCCCGAGGGGACTACAATCAGCCCCAGCATTTT
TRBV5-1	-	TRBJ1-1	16	CASSLGVGVYDTEAFF	TGCGCCAGCAGCTTGGGTGTCGGTGTCTACGACACTGAAGCTTTCTTT
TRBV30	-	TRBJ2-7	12	CAWSLVVGHHYF	TGTGCCTGGAGTCTGGTGGTGGGACACCATTACTTC
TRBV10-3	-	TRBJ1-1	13	CAISVNRVTEAFF	TGTGCCATCAGTGTGAACAGGGTTACTGAAGCTTTCTTT
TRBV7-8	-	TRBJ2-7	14	CASSSLTDSYEQYF	TGTGCCAGCAGCTCCTTGACAGATTCCTACGAGCAGTACTTC
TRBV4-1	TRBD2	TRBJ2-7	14	CASSQYRGGYEQYF	TGCGCCAGCAGCCAGTATCGGGGGGGCTACGAGCAGTACTTC
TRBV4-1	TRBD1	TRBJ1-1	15	CASSQLQGANTEAFF	TGCGCCAGCAGCCAACTACAGGGGGCGAACACTGAAGCTTTCTTT